The entry below gives a single T cell receptor (beta chain) sequence along with its context. Germline CDR1 and CDR2: LNHDA and SQIVND (reference sequence). The germline V and J ends were trimmed by 5 bases and 6 bases, with 10 bases remaining between them. This CDR3 has 12 residues. The authors' processing: Researchers report that nucleated cell counts were estimated from reference gene primer amplification. Only in-frame clones appear in the TCRdb table, and some are missing; sequencing was by immunoSEQ multiplex PCR. V, J and clone size are those of that table, while D and trimming were read from the DNA. The sample includes a few hundred thousand clones, about 91% of them seen just once. This sample was taken from a study of blood T cell repertoires in COVID-19. Study as a whole: COVID-19 samples from acute and convalescent phases originated in the United States, Italy and Spain. PBMCs, B-cell-depleted T cells, or T cells provided the cDNA or gDNA that made up the material.

Donors were grouped by their self-reported clinical history. This chain joins TRBV19 and TRBJ1-2; D uncertain. Sequencing was done on a sample of PBMCs or T cells enriched from blood (not recorded which). The sequence was obtained from a woman aged 18-29 years who had recovered from COVID-19. DNA of the CDR3: TGTGCCAGTAGTGTGCTACAGAATGGCTACACCTTC. Amino acid sequence: CASSVLQNGYTF. Full variable domain (rest looked up from reference TRBV19 and TRBJ1-2): DGGITQSPKYLFRKEGQNVTLSCEQNLNHDAMYWYRQDPGQGLRLIYYSQIVNDFQKGDIAEGYSVSREKKESFPLTVTSAQKNPTAFYLCASSVLQNGYTFGSGTRLTVV.